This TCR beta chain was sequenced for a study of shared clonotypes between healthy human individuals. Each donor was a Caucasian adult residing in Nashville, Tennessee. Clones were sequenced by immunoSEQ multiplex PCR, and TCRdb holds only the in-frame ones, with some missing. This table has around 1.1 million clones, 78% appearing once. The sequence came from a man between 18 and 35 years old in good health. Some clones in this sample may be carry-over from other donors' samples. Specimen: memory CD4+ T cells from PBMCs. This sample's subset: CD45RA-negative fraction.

The CDR3 spells CASSVQGIANEKLFF. CDR3 nucleotides: TGCGCCAGCAGCGTCCAGGGCATAGCTAATGAAAAACTGTTTTTT. The genes are TRBV4-1 and TRBJ1-4; maybe TRBD1 (5 bases). The CDR3 loop spans 15 amino acids. From germline, CDR1 is MGHRA and CDR2 YSYEKL. Trimming left V 5 bases short and J 3 bases short, with 13 bases between.